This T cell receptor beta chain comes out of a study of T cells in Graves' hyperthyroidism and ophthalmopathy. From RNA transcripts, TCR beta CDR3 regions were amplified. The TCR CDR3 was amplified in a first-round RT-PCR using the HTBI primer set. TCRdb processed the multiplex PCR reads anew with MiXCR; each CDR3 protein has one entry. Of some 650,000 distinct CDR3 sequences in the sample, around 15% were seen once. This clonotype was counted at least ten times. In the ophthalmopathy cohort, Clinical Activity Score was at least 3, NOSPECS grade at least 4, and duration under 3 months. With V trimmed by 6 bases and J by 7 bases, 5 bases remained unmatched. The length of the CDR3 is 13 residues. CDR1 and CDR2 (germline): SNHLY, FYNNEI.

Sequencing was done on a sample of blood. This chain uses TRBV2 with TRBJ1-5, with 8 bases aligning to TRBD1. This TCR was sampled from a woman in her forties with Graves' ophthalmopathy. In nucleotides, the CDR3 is TGTGCCAGCAGGACAGGGGTAGGGCAGCCCCAGCATTTT. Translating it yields CASRTGVGQPQHF.